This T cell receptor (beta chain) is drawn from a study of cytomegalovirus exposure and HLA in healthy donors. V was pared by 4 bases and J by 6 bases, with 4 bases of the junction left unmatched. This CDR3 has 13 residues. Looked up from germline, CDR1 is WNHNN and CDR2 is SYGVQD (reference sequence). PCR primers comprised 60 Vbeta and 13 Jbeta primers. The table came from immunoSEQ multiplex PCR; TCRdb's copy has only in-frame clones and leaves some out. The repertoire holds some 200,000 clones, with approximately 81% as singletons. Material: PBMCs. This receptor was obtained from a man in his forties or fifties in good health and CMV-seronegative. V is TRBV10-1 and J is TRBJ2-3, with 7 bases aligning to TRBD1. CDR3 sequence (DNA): TGCGCCAGCAGTGGGGACAGTCCGGATACGCAGTATTTT. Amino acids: CASSGDSPDTQYF.